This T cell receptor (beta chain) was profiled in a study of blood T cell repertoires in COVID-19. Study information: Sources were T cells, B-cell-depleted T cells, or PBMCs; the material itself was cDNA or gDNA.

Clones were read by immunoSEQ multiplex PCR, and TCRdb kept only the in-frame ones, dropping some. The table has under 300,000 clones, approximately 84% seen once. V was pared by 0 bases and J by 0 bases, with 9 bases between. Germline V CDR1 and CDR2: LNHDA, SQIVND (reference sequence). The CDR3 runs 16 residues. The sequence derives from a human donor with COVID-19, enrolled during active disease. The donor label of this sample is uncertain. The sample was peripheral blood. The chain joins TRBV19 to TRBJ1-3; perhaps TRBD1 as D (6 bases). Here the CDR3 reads CASSIDGQSSGNTIYF. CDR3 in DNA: TGTGCCAGTAGTATAGACGGACAGAGCTCTGGAAACACCATATATTTT.